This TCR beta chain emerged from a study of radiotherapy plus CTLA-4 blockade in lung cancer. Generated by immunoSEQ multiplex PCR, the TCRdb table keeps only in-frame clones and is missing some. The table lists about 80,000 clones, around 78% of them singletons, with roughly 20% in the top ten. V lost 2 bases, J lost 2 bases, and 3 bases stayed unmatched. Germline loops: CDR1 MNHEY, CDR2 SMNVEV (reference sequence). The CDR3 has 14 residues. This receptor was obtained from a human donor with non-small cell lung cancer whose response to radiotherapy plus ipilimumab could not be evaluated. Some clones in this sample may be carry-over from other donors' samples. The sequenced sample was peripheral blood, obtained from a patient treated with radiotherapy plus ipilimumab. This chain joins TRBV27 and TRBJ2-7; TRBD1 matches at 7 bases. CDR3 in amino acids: CASSLRGHTYEQYF. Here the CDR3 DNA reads TGTGCCAGCAGTTTAAGGGGGCACACCTACGAGCAGTACTTC.